This T cell receptor (beta chain) was recorded in a study of blood T cell repertoires in COVID-19. Looked up from germline, CDR1 is WSHSY and CDR2 is SAAADI. V shed 7 bases and J shed 1 base, with 10 bases lying between them. The CDR3 has 13 amino acids. Profiled with immunoSEQ multiplex PCR; TCRdb holds only in-frame clones, not every one. This sample yields approximately 300,000 clones, of which around 88% are seen a single time; around 4.4% belongs to the top ten. The genes are TRBV10-2 and TRBJ1-1; D is perhaps TRBD1 (5 bases). The sequenced sample was peripheral blood. The receptor comes from a man in his forties with acute or convalescent COVID-19. Written as DNA, the CDR3 is TGCGCCAGCACAGGGCATTCGAACACTGAAGCTTTCTTT. This gives the protein CASTGHSNTEAFF.